This TCR beta chain was identified during a study of T cells in Graves' hyperthyroidism and ophthalmopathy (dated by TCRdb to between 2019 and 2020). The study in broad terms: Peripheral blood was sampled at the time of initial diagnosis, prior to any treatment. A discovery cohort of around 100 patients, about 43 with Graves' ophthalmopathy and more than 55 with stable Graves' hyperthyroidism, was used to find distinguishing TCR V-J signatures. Whether ophthalmopathy could be predicted prospectively was tested in an independent validation cohort made up of about 20 hyperthyroidism patients plus 17 patients who later progressed to ophthalmopathy. The 75 to 100 discovery patients were divided at random into training and test sets in a 7:3 ratio. The study also compared thyroid tissue and blood T-cell repertoires from 6 or 7 Graves' hyperthyroidism patients. Following sampling, methimazole starting at 30 mg daily was given to hyperthyroidism patients, and high-dose intravenous methylprednisolone was given to ophthalmopathy patients. TCR Vbeta CDR3 sequencing of 130 to 150 peripheral blood samples (about 45 ophthalmopathy, 75 to 80 hyperthyroidism and roughly 17 progressor patients) is reported in the paper.

The CDR1 and CDR2 encoded by the germline V gene (reference sequence) are DFQATT and SNEGSKA. V and J are trimmed by 6 bases and 5 bases, and the gene matches miss 11 bases of the junction. The CDR3 starts with the cysteine, ends with the phenylalanine, and has 15 residues. The kept DNA is CDR3 alone, 45 bases in frame from the first base. The TCR beta CDR3 regions were amplified from the RNA transcripts. The first round of RT-PCR for the TCR CDR3 was performed with the HTBI primer set and the Qiagen OneStep RT-PCR kit. Libraries were constructed in a second round of multiplex PCR, after which size selection and purification were performed. Sequencing of the libraries was done on an Illumina HiSeq2000 using paired-end 100 bp reads. Regarding the original processing steps: SOAPnuke was used to process the raw data, throwing out any read that contained adapters or uncalled bases, had a mean Phred below 15, or lacked an exact constant-primer or identifier match. COPE v1.2.5 was used to merge the high-quality paired reads, and each unique nucleotide sequence was defined as a clonotype. MiTCR v1.1 was used to align clonotypes to the IMGT TRBV, TRBD and TRBJ reference segments. The analysis included only V-J combinations with a frequency above 0.0001, which together covered 99% to 99.2% of the repertoires. A TCS score was defined as the ratio between F50 (clonal expansion) and ExV (chaos), using BLOSUM62-based TCRdist between CDR3 peptides within each V-J. Welch's t-statistics and random forest reduced roughly 500 V-J features to some 14, which were used in a naive Bayes classifier (R e1071). TCRdb applied fastp at Q25 and MiXCR to the public reads, then kept only in-frame beta chains. Rows merge per CDR3 protein into single entries with the most common DNA and genes. The V and J calls follow TCRdb's processing rather than the paper's. The sample table holds around 340,000 distinct CDR3 sequences, of which roughly 18% were seen once. The ten largest clones add up to roughly a sixth of the sample.

Ophthalmopathy patients had moderately to severely active disease, Clinical Activity Score of at least 3, NOSPECS grade of at least 4, and duration under 3 months. The study excluded patients with uncontrolled infections, other autoimmune diseases, pregnancy or lactation. Diagnoses were established on the basis of clinical symptoms, serum thyroxine and TRAb, thyroid ultrasound, and orbital computed tomography. Ficoll-Paque density gradient centrifugation was used to isolate PBMCs from around 10 ml of fresh peripheral blood. Trizol reagent was used to extract total RNA, and RNA quality was then checked on an Agilent 2100 Bioanalyzer. Overall study results and their limits: No statistical method was used to set the sample size in advance, and investigators knew the group allocation. Ophthalmopathy was separated from stable hyperthyroidism by a 13 V-J signature model, with around 90% sensitivity and about 81% specificity obtained in cross-validation and 80%/75% obtained in testing. In validation, progression to ophthalmopathy was predicted by the model with almost 71% sensitivity and approximately 78% specificity, a median of around 6.5 months before onset. Most expanded thyroid clonotypes (frequency above 0.001) were also detected in blood, suggesting blood repertoires may reflect thyroid immune responses.

This clonotype has a count of ten or more. Its target antigen remains unknown. No base quality values were provided; no much bigger clone lies one nucleotide off. This sequence uses TRBV20-1 and TRBJ2-2, with TRBD1 matching 8 junction bases. The source is a woman between 40 and 55 years old with Graves' ophthalmopathy. What was sequenced was blood. The DNA reads TGCAGTGCGAGTTCAGGGGGCAGGAAAACCGGGGAGCTGTTTTTT. This yields the protein CSASSGGRKTGELFF.